The clone carrying this T cell receptor (beta chain) appeared a few times. Its cognate antigen is unknown. This record comes from a study of CD8 T cells in ankylosing spondylitis. This CDR3 contains 16 residues. Germline assignment: CDR1 MDHEN and CDR2 SYDVKM. Losses at the gene ends were 6 bases for V and 2 bases for J; bases not matched to a gene: 7. TCRdb re-derived calls from the 5' RACE reads in MiXCR, one entry per CDR3 protein. Among 230,000 or so distinct CDR3 sequences listed, 18% were seen once. Broader study findings: What seemed typical of ankylosing spondylitis blood was a TCR beta motif built from eight highly homologous variants.

The chain joins TRBV28 to TRBJ2-7; 13 nucleotides line up with TRBD2. Sequenced sample: blood, either unsorted or a sorted T cell fraction (not recorded which). The receptor was derived from a male donor with ankylosing spondylitis or in good health (not recorded which). The CDR3 loop reads CASSSGLAGVAYEQYF. Written as DNA, the CDR3 is TGTGCCAGCAGCTCTGGACTAGCGGGGGTGGCCTACGAGCAGTACTTC.